What follows are 19 T cell receptor beta chains derived from one specimen sequenced in a study of regulatory T cells in long-lasting Graves disease. Arm-PCR of CDR3 regions and iRepertoire HTBI primers were used to build TCR beta libraries. One entry per CDR3 protein, called by TCRdb with MiXCR from the multiplex PCR reads. The sample has 300,000 to 350,000 distinct CDR3 sequences; about 19% are singletons. The time point was: persistent/refractory GD, antithyroid drugs over 5 years with positive TRAb. Construction of the TCR library relied on RNA isolated from PBMCs. The sample in question was peripheral blood mononuclear cells (PBMCs), obtained when the disease was refractory, from a patient treated with antithyroid drugs. Receptors were obtained from a female donor with Graves disease.

This clonotype was counted between two and nine times. The CDR3 loop is CASSLRTESYSNQPQHF. DNA of the CDR3: TGTGCCAGTAGTCTCCGGACAGAGAGTTATAGCAATCAGCCCCAGCATTTT. The genes are TRBV19 and TRBJ1-5; maybe TRBD1 (6 bases). The CDR3 covers 17 residues. The germline gives CDR1 LNHDA, CDR2 SQIVND (reference sequence). The germline V and J ends were trimmed by 5 bases and 0 bases, with 17 bases remaining between them.

CDR3 in amino acids: CASSLMGFGYTF. CDR3 nucleotide sequence: TGTGCCAGCAGCTTGATGGGGTTTGGCTACACCTTC. V and J are TRBV5-6 and TRBJ1-2, with D unclear. V lost 1 base, J lost 7 bases, and 8 bases lay in between. Per germline, CDR1 SGHDT and CDR2 YYEEEE. The CDR3 loop spans 12 amino acids.

The CDR3 loop is CASSQSRAPTQPQHF. The CDR3 DNA reads TGCGCCAGCAGCCAATCGAGGGCACCGACCCAGCCCCAGCATTTT. This chain links TRBV4-3 with TRBJ1-5; unclear D gene. The CDR3 runs to 15 residues. Germline V gene data show CDR1 as LGHNA and CDR2 as YSLEER. The V end lost 2 bases, the J end lost 7 bases, and 15 bases lay between the germline ends.

This clonotype was detected ten times or more. The chain links TRBV9 to TRBJ1-2; TRBD1 matches 7 bases. Trimming at V came to 0 bases and at J to 8 bases, leaving 4 bases not matched to a gene. This CDR3 has 13 residues. CDR1 and CDR2 from the germline V gene are SGDLS and YYNGEE. The CDR3 DNA is TGTGCCAGCAGCGTAGATGAGACAGGGGGCTACACCTTC. Translated, it gives CASSVDETGGYTF.

This clonotype has a count of ten or more. This chain connects TRBV10-2 to TRBJ1-5, with 9 bases matching TRBD1. Germline trimming cut 8 bases from V and 6 bases from J; bases unmatched to any gene: 5. The CDR3 consists of 13 residues. In germline, CDR1 is WSHSY, CDR2 SAAADI. The DNA for the CDR3 is TGCGCCAGCGCACAGGGGGCTGGTCAGCCCCAGCATTTT. Its protein product is CASAQGAGQPQHF.

A remark on this clonotype: A read error may be the cause here, since a much bigger clone is one base away. This chain connects TRBV7-8 to TRBJ2-5, with D hard to call. Looked up from germline, CDR1 is SGHVS and CDR2 is FQNEAQ. CDR3 size: 13 residues. Trimming took 7 bases from V and 5 from J, leaving 14 bases between them. The CDR3 loop is CASTLLLGETQYF. The CDR3 bases are TGTGCCAGCACCCTCCTGCTGGGCGAGACCCAGTACTTC.

This clonotype was picked up many times. CDR3 coding DNA: TGTGCCAGCAGCGGTTTGGTTGGCGAGCAGTACTTC. Encoded protein: CASSGLVGEQYF. V usage is TRBV7-2 and J usage is TRBJ2-7; unclear D gene. The germline V and J ends were trimmed by 5 bases and 6 bases, with 11 bases remaining between them. Looked up from germline, CDR1 is SGHTA and CDR2 is FQGNSA. The CDR3 has 12 amino acids.

At least ten counts were recorded for this clonotype. The rearrangement joins TRBV27 to TRBJ2-7; TRBD2 is a possible D gene (5 bases). CDR1 is MNHEY and CDR2 is SMNVEV in the germline V gene (reference sequence). V was trimmed by 5 bases and J by 3 bases, leaving 14 bases between them. CDR3 length equals 14 residues. The CDR3 DNA sequence: TGTGCCAGCAGTCTCAGGTCAGAGGGCTACGAGCAGTACTTC. It yields the protein CASSLRSEGYEQYF.

The table lists this clonotype with many counts. V usage is TRBV28 and J usage is TRBJ1-6, with D perhaps TRBD1 (6 bases). The germline CDR1 and CDR2 sequences are MDHEN and SYDVKM. V dropped 6 bases and J dropped 8 bases, with 11 bases sitting between them. The CDR3 is made up of 13 amino acids. CDR3 bases: TGTGCCAGCAGACCGAGGGGGGATTCACCCCTCCACTTT. Translation: CASRPRGDSPLHF.

The sample holds many counts of this clonotype. The chain combines TRBV6-5 with TRBJ1-4, with D hard to call. Germline V lookup: CDR1 MNHEY, CDR2 SVGAGI. The CDR3 runs to 16 residues. The V gene lost 0 bases and the J gene lost 2 bases, with 10 bases spanning the gap. CDR3 sequence (DNA): TGTGCCAGCAGTTACTCACGAAGAGGGACTAATGAAAAACTGTTTTTT. Encoded protein: CASSYSRRGTNEKLFF.

Only a few counts were recorded for this clonotype. The CDR3 bases are TGTGCCAGCAGTCTGACTCCGGGACACGGGGGATACTCCTACGAGCAGTACTTC. Amino acids: CASSLTPGHGGYSYEQYF. This chain connects TRBV7-8 to TRBJ2-7, with D perhaps given as TRBD1 or TRBD2 (6 bases each). With 6 bases removed from V and 0 bases from J, the gap between germline ends came to 24 bases. The CDR3 extends over 18 amino acids. Per germline, CDR1 SGHVS and CDR2 FQNEAQ.

This clonotype has more than one count but fewer than ten. The chain joins TRBV24-1 to TRBJ2-1; D is undetermined. The V end lost 3 bases, the J end lost 0 bases, and 11 bases lay between the germline ends. CDR1 and CDR2 from the germline V gene are KGHDR and SFDVKD. The CDR3 runs to 16 residues. The CDR3 DNA reads as TGTGCCACCAGTGATCGGCGGATGAGCTCCTACAATGAGCAGTTCTTC. It is translated as CATSDRRMSSYNEQFF.

This chain uses TRBV18 with TRBJ1-6; TRBD1 aligns across 8 bases. J was trimmed by 10 bases and V by 4 bases; bases with no gene match: 9. Germline CDR1 is KGHSH and CDR2 is LQKENI. The CDR3 has 15 residues. CDR3 sequence reads: CASSRLTGDYSPLHF. The CDR3 DNA sequence: TGTGCCAGCTCACGCCTGACAGGGGACTACTCACCCCTCCACTTT.

This clonotype was counted between two and nine times. V and J are TRBV30 and TRBJ1-2; D not resolved. Between the trimmed V and J ends, which lost 5 bases and 4 bases, there was a span of 14 bases. The CDR3 runs to 13 residues. Germline loops: CDR1 GTSNPN, CDR2 SVGIG (reference sequence). CDR3 nucleotides: TGTGCCTGGGCGCGGACCGCTACCTATGGCTACACCTTC. It specifies CAWARTATYGYTF. The full variable domain, in which reference TRBV30 and TRBJ1-2 provide the parts outside the CDR3, is SQTIHQWPATLVQPVGSPLSLECTVEGTSNPNLYWYRQAAGRGLQLLFYSVGIGQISSEVPQNLSASRPQDRQFILSSKKLLLSDSGFYLCAWARTATYGYTFGSGTRLTVV.

There are many counts of this clonotype. This chain connects TRBV13 to TRBJ2-5; 9 bases fit TRBD2. Germline CDR1 reads PRHDT; CDR2 reads FYEKMQ (reference sequence). The V segment lost 2 bases and the J segment 1 base; nucleotides outside the gene matches: 14. The CDR3 totals 19 residues. This CDR3 is CASSLRSAGTSPSQETQYF. The CDR3 coding sequence is TGTGCCAGCAGCTTAAGGAGCGCGGGGACTAGCCCGTCCCAAGAGACCCAGTACTTC.

This clonotype has only a few counts. The rearrangement joins TRBV7-9 to TRBJ2-4; 10 bases map to TRBD1. Germline CDR1 and CDR2: SEHNR and FQNEAQ (reference sequence). Trimming removed 5 bases from V and 9 bases from J; junction bases left unmatched: 13. The CDR3 covers 16 residues. This chain's CDR3 is CASSTDRGRGFGIQYF. CDR3 coding DNA: TGTGCCAGCAGCACCGACAGGGGGCGAGGGTTTGGCATTCAGTACTTC. Using reference TRBV7-9 and TRBJ2-4 for the parts outside the CDR3, the full variable domain is DTGVSQNPRHKITKRGQNVTFRCDPISEHNRLYWYRQTLGQGPEFLTYFQNEAQLEKSRLLSDRFSAERPKGSFSTLEIQRTEQGDSAMYLCASSTDRGRGFGIQYFGAGTRLSVL.

This clonotype was recorded a few times. The CDR3 nucleotides are TGTGCCAGCTCACCACCCTGGGACAGGGGTCGAGAAAAACTGTTTTTT. This translates into CASSPPWDRGREKLFF. The V call is TRBV18, the J call TRBJ1-4; the match to TRBD1 covers 10 bases. The junction had 6 bases not matched to a gene; V was cut back by 0 bases and J by 8 bases. Germline CDR1 and CDR2: KGHSH and LQKENI. This CDR3 is 16 amino acids long. The variable domain in full, completed from reference TRBV18 and TRBJ1-4, reads NAGVMQNPRHLVRRRGQEARLRCSPMKGHSHVYWYRQLPEEGLKFMVYLQKENIIDESGMPKERFSAEFPKEGPSILRIQQVVRGDSAAYFCASSPPWDRGREKLFFGSGTQLSVL.

This clonotype was found a few times. V is TRBV4-1 and J is TRBJ2-7; possible D gene TRBD1, 6 bases. Germline CDR1 MGHRA, CDR2 YSYEKL. Trimming removed 3 bases at V and 2 bases at J, with 14 bases between. This CDR3 is built from 15 residues. The CDR3 bases are TGCGCCAGCAGCCAGTTAACAGGGAATCCCTACGAGCAGTACTTC. It translates to CASSQLTGNPYEQYF.

This clonotype was recorded at least ten times. Here the CDR3 reads CASSVGGETNQPQHF. CDR3 nucleotide sequence: TGTGCCAGCAGCGTAGGGGGGGAAACCAATCAGCCCCAGCATTTT. The V call is TRBV9, the J call TRBJ1-5; perhaps TRBD1 as D (5 bases). This CDR3 is built from 15 residues. The germline V gene encodes CDR1 SGDLS and CDR2 YYNGEE. With 0 bases removed from V and 3 bases from J, the gap between germline ends came to 10 bases.